The 29 T cell receptor beta chains below come from one sample, sequenced in a study of post-analysis software for immune sequencing data. Regarding the study as a whole: Patients carried several TRBV segments more frequently than controls did, and TRBV5-6, TRBV5-1 and TRBV20-1 were among them.

These TCRs are of unknown antigen specificity. cDNA libraries of TCR beta carried unique molecular identifiers. TCRdb called the PCR reads again in MiXCR, with one record for every CDR3 protein. Of hundreds of thousands of distinct CDR3 sequences listed, approximately 60% are singletons. The sequenced sample consisted of blood. All receptors derive from a girl aged 2-15 years with multiple sclerosis.

DNA for the CDR3: TGTGCCTGGTCTTTAGGGCATATGAACACTGAAGCTTTCTTT. It codes for CAWSLGHMNTEAFF. This rearrangement joins TRBV30 to TRBJ1-1; D is unresolved. Germline V lookup: CDR1 GTSNPN, CDR2 SVGIG (reference sequence). The CDR3 runs to 14 residues. Trimming shortened V by 5 bases and J by 0 bases, and 13 bases separated the two germline ends.

This chain links TRBV5-1 with TRBJ1-1; tentative D call: TRBD1 (5 bases). Germline CDR1 reads SGHRS; CDR2 reads YFSETQ. V lost 0 bases to trimming and J lost 5 bases, with 17 bases between them. The CDR3 is made up of 16 amino acids. The CDR3, as DNA: TGCGCCAGCAGCTTGGCGCCCCAGGGACCTAGTACTGAAGCTTTCTTT. It specifies CASSLAPQGPSTEAFF.

The chain uses TRBV29-1 and TRBJ1-2; the D is unclear. CDR1 and CDR2 from the germline V gene are SQVTM and ANQGSEA. V was trimmed by 3 bases and J by 0 bases, leaving 14 bases between them. This CDR3 is built from 15 residues. CDR3 nucleotide sequence: TGCAGCGTTGATCACGATAATGGCCCTAACTATGGCTACACCTTC. Translation: CSVDHDNGPNYGYTF.

This clonotype was detected ten times or more. The J gene is TRBJ2-7, the V gene TRBV7-2; D may be TRBD2 (6 bases). This CDR3 comprises 14 residues. The germline V gene has CDR1 SGHTA and CDR2 FQGNSA. The V and J ends lost 1 base and 1 base respectively, with 8 bases between them. CDR3: CASSLVAGSYEQYF. The CDR3 DNA reads as TGTGCCAGCAGCTTAGTTGCGGGGTCCTACGAGCAGTACTTC.

For this clonotype: An end of the junction differs from the germline gene, which may be a read error. This chain joins TRBV5-1 and TRBJ2-1, with D possibly matching TRBD2 (6 bases). From germline, CDR1 is SGHRS and CDR2 YFSETQ. The CDR3 runs to 15 residues. The CDR3 DNA follows: TGCGCCGGCAGCTTGGAGGGACGGTTTAGCAATGAGCAGTTCTTC. Protein: CAGSLEGRFSNEQFF.

In the case of this clonotype: The germline gene is not matched at one end of the junction; a read error may be the cause. This chain uses TRBV7-2 with TRBJ2-2, with TRBD2 identical over 11 bases. The CDR3 contains 16 residues. Germline CDR1 reads SGHTA; CDR2 reads FQGNSA. CDR3 sequence: CASSYLAGGITGELFF. CDR3 nucleotides: TGTGCCAGTAGCTACTTAGCGGGGGGGATCACCGGGGAGCTGTTTTTT.

This rearrangement joins TRBV20-1 to TRBJ2-3; 10 positions match TRBD2. The V segment lost 5 bases and the J segment 9 bases; nucleotides outside the gene matches: 14. Germline values: CDR1 DFQATT, CDR2 SNEGSKA (reference sequence). CDR3 length: 15 residues. CDR3 in DNA: TGCAGTGCTGAGGCCGCCACTAGCGGGGAGGGCACGCAGTATTTT. Its protein is CSAEAATSGEGTQYF.

The chain links TRBV6-1 to TRBJ2-7, with 9 bases identical to TRBD2. Germline assignment: CDR1 MNHNS and CDR2 SASEGT. V shed 6 bases and J 0 bases; nucleotides not matched to a gene: 6. The CDR3 is 15 amino acids. The CDR3 DNA reads as TGTGCCAGCAGGGATCTAGCGGGGAGCTCCTACGAGCAGTACTTC. It codes for CASRDLAGSSYEQYF.

This clonotype was observed a few times. The chain links TRBV5-1 to TRBJ2-1; TRBD1 aligns across 7 bases. After removal of 1 base from V and 0 bases from J, the junction contained 4 bases not matched to a gene. This CDR3 comprises 16 residues. CDR1 is SGHRS and CDR2 is YFSETQ in the germline V gene. The CDR3 region has the DNA TGCGCCAGCAGCTTGCAGGGGGACGGCTCCTACAATGAGCAGTTCTTC. It translates to CASSLQGDGSYNEQFF.

CDR3 DNA: TGCAGCGTTGAGGTTTCGGGAACTGAAGCTTTCTTT. Protein: CSVEVSGTEAFF. This chain uses TRBV29-1 with TRBJ1-1, with unresolved D. The CDR3 is made up of 12 amino acids. Germline V gene lookup returns CDR1 SQVTM and CDR2 ANQGSEA. The germline V and J ends were trimmed by 3 bases and 5 bases, with 10 bases remaining between them. Looking up the rest from reference TRBV29-1 and TRBJ1-1 gives the full variable domain: SAVISQKPSRDICQRGTSLTIQCQVDSQVTMMFWYRQQPGQSLTLIATANQGSEATYESGFVIDKFPISRPNLTFSTLTVSNMSPEDSSIYLCSVEVSGTEAFFGQGTRLTVV.

This rearrangement joins TRBV5-1 to TRBJ1-4; TRBD1 is a possible D gene (5 bases). The CDR3 extends over 15 amino acids. The ends were cut back, 4 bases at V and 5 bases at J, with 15 bases in the middle. Germline CDR1 SGHRS, CDR2 YFSETQ. The CDR3 coding sequence is TGCGCCAGCAGCCTGCGGACATCGACGAATGAAAAACTGTTTTTT. This codes for CASSLRTSTNEKLFF.

This clonotype appeared a few times. The V call is TRBV20-1, the J call TRBJ2-1, with unresolved D. Deletions cut 5 bases from V and 0 bases from J, with 11 bases between. This CDR3 region has 14 residues. The germline V gene has CDR1 DFQATT and CDR2 SNEGSKA (reference sequence). CDR3 DNA: TGCAGTGCTTTCAACCCGGACTCCTACAATGAGCAGTTCTTC. This translates into CSAFNPDSYNEQFF.

J is TRBJ2-5 and V is TRBV14, with 9 bases that match TRBD2. V trimming: 5 bases; J trimming: 5 bases; junction bases outside the gene matches: 15. This CDR3 comprises 17 residues. Germline V gene lookup returns CDR1 SGHDN and CDR2 FVKESK. The CDR3 DNA is TGTGCCAGCAGCTCCTTGGGTAGCGGGGGCCCTCGGGAGACCCAGTACTTC. Protein sequence: CASSSLGSGGPRETQYF.

This clonotype has only a few counts. The chain uses TRBV7-8 and TRBJ2-5; 12 bases align to TRBD2. J gave up 6 bases and V 0 bases, and 8 bases lay outside the gene matches. In germline, CDR1 is SGHVS, CDR2 FQNEAQ. The CDR3 runs to 17 residues. DNA for the CDR3: TGTGCCAGCAGCTTAGCGGCCCTAGCGGGGGGGCCAAAGACCCAGTACTTC. Translation: CASSLAALAGGPKTQYF. The variable domain in full, completed from reference TRBV7-8 and TRBJ2-5, reads GAGVSQSPRYKVAKRGQDVALRCDPISGHVSLFWYQQALGQGPEFLTYFQNEAQLDKSGLPSDRFFAERPEGSVSTLKIQRTQQEDSAVYLCASSLAALAGGPKTQYFGPGTRLLVL.

J is TRBJ2-5 and V is TRBV9; perhaps D is TRBD1 or TRBD2 (5 bases each). The CDR3 is 14 amino acids. The V and J ends lost 3 bases and 5 bases respectively, with 14 bases between them. Germline V gives CDR1 SGDLS, CDR2 YYNGEE. CDR3: CASSASGLEETQYF. The CDR3 DNA reads as TGTGCCAGCAGCGCGTCGGGGCTGGAGGAGACCCAGTACTTC. Drawing the rest from reference TRBV9 and TRBJ2-5, the complete variable domain is DSGVTQTPKHLITATGQRVTLRCSPRSGDLSVYWYQQSLDQGLQFLIQYYNGEERAKGNILERFSAQQFPDLHSELNLSSLELGDSALYFCASSASGLEETQYFGPGTRLLVL.

This clonotype turned up a few times. V and J are TRBV11-2 and TRBJ2-5; possible D gene TRBD2, 6 bases. There are 14 residues in the CDR3. The V end was cut by 2 bases, the J end by 5 bases, with 12 bases between. Germline V gives CDR1 SGHAT, CDR2 FQNNGV. The CDR3 reads CASSLSPGRETQYF. The CDR3 DNA reads as TGTGCCAGCAGCTTATCCCCGGGGAGGGAGACCCAGTACTTC.

This clonotype appeared a single time. An end of the junction does not agree with germline; a read error may underlie this. The chain employs TRBV20-1 and TRBJ2-5; D may be TRBD2 (5 bases). From germline, CDR1 is DFQATT and CDR2 SNEGSKA (reference sequence). The CDR3 has 15 amino acids. The CDR3 DNA is TGCGGTGCTAGAGATCGATACGAGGTAGCGGAGACCCAGTACTTC. Its translation is CGARDRYEVAETQYF.

The sample holds a few counts of this clonotype. V is TRBV29-1 and J is TRBJ2-1, with 8 bases lining up with TRBD2. Germline lookup yields CDR1 SQVTM and CDR2 ANQGSEA. This CDR3 is built from 13 residues. Here the CDR3 DNA reads TGCACCACGAGCGGGGGCAGCTACAATGAGCAGTTCTTC. The encoded protein is CTTSGGSYNEQFF.

The rearrangement uses TRBV29-1 and TRBJ1-1; D is undetermined. The CDR3 contains 14 residues. V shed 6 bases and J shed 4 bases, with 18 bases lying between them. Germline lookup yields CDR1 SQVTM and CDR2 ANQGSEA. The CDR3 coding sequence is TGCAGCGTCGCCGAGGTCGGGATTTCCACTGAAGCTTTCTTT. Translated, it gives CSVAEVGISTEAFF.

This clonotype came up a few times. The V gene is TRBV20-1, the J gene TRBJ2-7, with 7 bases aligning to TRBD2. Germline CDR1 and CDR2: DFQATT and SNEGSKA (reference sequence). This CDR3 comprises 12 residues. V trimming: 6 bases; J trimming: 0 bases; junction bases outside the gene matches: 2. CDR3 protein: CSALAYSYEQYF. CDR3 bases: TGCAGTGCACTAGCGTACTCCTACGAGCAGTACTTC.

As concerns this clonotype: An end of the junction differs from the germline gene, which may be a read error. V and J are TRBV5-1 and TRBJ1-4; no definite D call. The CDR3 runs to 14 residues. Looked up from germline, CDR1 is SGHRS and CDR2 is YFSETQ. CDR3 bases: TGCGCCAGCAGCTTGAACACGGTTAATGAAGAACTGTTTTTT. This translates into CASSLNTVNEELFF.

There are a few counts of this clonotype. V gene TRBV20-1 combines with J gene TRBJ2-3; D not certain. This CDR3 spans 12 amino acids. Trimming cost V 5 bases and J 1 base, with 7 bases left between them. Germline values: CDR1 DFQATT, CDR2 SNEGSKA (reference sequence). The CDR3 sequence is CSAPYGTDTQYF. In nucleotides, the CDR3 is TGCAGTGCTCCGTACGGCACAGATACGCAGTATTTT.

The chain joins TRBV20-1 to TRBJ2-5; 12 nucleotides align to TRBD2. The CDR3 loop spans 14 amino acids. Germline lookup yields CDR1 DFQATT and CDR2 SNEGSKA (reference sequence). V gave up 1 base and J gave up 6 bases; unmatched junction bases: 3. The CDR3 reads CSARGGLAGKTQYF. The CDR3 nucleotides read TGCAGTGCTAGAGGAGGACTAGCGGGAAAGACCCAGTACTTC.

This clonotype showed up just a few times. The gene calls are TRBV27 and TRBJ2-7; possibly TRBD1 or TRBD2 for D (6 bases each). With 5 bases removed from V and 2 bases from J, the gap between germline ends came to 19 bases. The CDR3 runs 16 residues. The germline V gene has CDR1 MNHEY and CDR2 SMNVEV (reference sequence). The CDR3 here is CASSPSGGQNTYEQYF. The CDR3 DNA reads as TGTGCCAGCAGTCCCTCTGGGGGGCAAAATACCTACGAGCAGTACTTC.

The CDR3 DNA reads TGTGCCAGCAGCCAGTCCGTAGGCTCCTACAATGAGCAGTTCTTC. It is translated as CASSQSVGSYNEQFF. The chain employs TRBV3-1 and TRBJ2-1, with D unresolved. V lost 3 bases, J lost 0 bases, and 9 bases lay in between. CDR3 length: 15 residues. Germline V gene data show CDR1 as LGHDT and CDR2 as YNNKEL (reference sequence).

The rearrangement uses TRBV15 and TRBJ1-2; D ambiguous. The CDR3 runs 17 residues. V was shortened by 3 bases and J by 1 base, with 18 bases between the two germline ends. Germline V gives CDR1 LNHNV, CDR2 YYDKDF (reference sequence). The CDR3 sequence: CATSSSDGRIFNYGYTF. The CDR3 nucleotides read TGTGCCACCAGCAGTTCTGACGGACGGATATTTAACTATGGCTACACCTTC.

This clonotype was counted only a few times. V is TRBV7-2 and J is TRBJ2-5; D is ambiguous. Germline lookup yields CDR1 SGHTA and CDR2 FQGNSA. CDR3 length: 13 residues. Deletions cut 2 bases from V and 3 bases from J, with 7 bases between. CDR3 in amino acids: CASSLQIEETQYF. CDR3 nucleotide sequence: TGTGCCAGCAGCTTACAGATAGAAGAGACCCAGTACTTC.

This clonotype was counted only a few times. DNA of the CDR3: TGCGCCAGCAGAAAGACCGACAATGAGCAGTTCTTC. Translation gives CASRKTDNEQFF. The J gene is TRBJ2-1, the V gene TRBV5-1; D uncertain. V lost 5 bases, J lost 5 bases, and 8 bases lay in between. CDR1 is SGHRS and CDR2 is YFSETQ in the germline V gene. The CDR3 is 12 residues long.

The V and J genes are TRBV14 and TRBJ2-1, with 7 nucleotides matching TRBD2. Germline trimming cut 1 base from V and 6 bases from J; bases unmatched to any gene: 6. CDR1 and CDR2 (germline): SGHDN, FVKESK. The CDR3 has 15 amino acids. The CDR3 bases are TGTGCCAGCAGCCAAGGCGATTGGGGGGGCAATGAGCAGTTCTTC. Its protein product is CASSQGDWGGNEQFF.